What follows are 5 T cell receptor beta chains derived from one specimen sequenced in a study of post-analysis software for immune sequencing data. No antigen has been identified for these receptors. Included in the TCR beta cDNA libraries were unique molecular identifiers. TCRdb reanalysed the PCR reads using MiXCR and keeps one entry per CDR3 protein. This sample has hundreds of thousands of distinct CDR3 sequences, with around 44% found just once. Study outcomes and limitations: A few TRBV segments occurring more often in patients than controls included TRBV5-6, TRBV5-1 and TRBV20-1.

The source material was blood. Source of these receptors: a girl under 18 with multiple sclerosis.

The CDR3 loop is CASRQDLGRDEQFF. DNA of the CDR3: TGTGCCAGCAGGCAGGACCTGGGGAGGGATGAGCAGTTCTTC. The chain is built from TRBV12-3 or TRBV12-4 and TRBJ2-1, with 7 bases that match TRBD2. This CDR3 is built from 14 residues. With V trimmed by 6 bases and J by 8 bases, 10 bases remained unmatched.

V and J are TRBV20-1 and TRBJ2-7, with D unresolved. Per the germline V gene, CDR1 is DFQATT and CDR2 is SNEGSKA (reference sequence). Between the trimmed V and J ends, which lost 3 bases and 5 bases, there was a span of 14 bases. The CDR3 loop spans 13 amino acids. In nucleotides, the CDR3 is TGCAGTGCTAGGGCAGCCCTAAGCCACGAGCAGTACTTC. Translation gives CSARAALSHEQYF.

This sequence joins TRBV6-5 and TRBJ1-1; D uncertain. Germline CDR1 MNHEY, CDR2 SVGAGI. This CDR3 region has 13 residues. Trimming shortened V by 6 bases and J by 1 base, and 9 bases separated the two germline ends. CDR3 residues: CASSCTENTEAFF. CDR3 in DNA: TGTGCCAGCAGCTGTACAGAGAACACTGAAGCTTTCTTT.

The V gene is TRBV5-4, the J gene TRBJ1-2, with TRBD1 as a possible D gene (5 bases). The CDR3 extends over 17 amino acids. Germline CDR1 is SGHNT and CDR2 is YYREEE (reference sequence). The V gene lost 4 bases and the J gene lost 8 bases, with 27 bases spanning the gap. The CDR3 DNA reads as TGTGCCAGCAGCGTGGAAGCGAGCGGGGGGTGGGGCGAGGGCTACACCTTC. Protein sequence: CASSVEASGGWGEGYTF. The full variable domain, in which reference TRBV5-4 and TRBJ1-2 provide the parts outside the CDR3, is ETGVTQSPTHLIKTRGQQVTLRCSSQSGHNTVSWYQQALGQGPQFIFQYYREEENGRGNFPPRFSGLQFPNYSSELNVNALELDDSALYLCASSVEASGGWGEGYTFGSGTRLTVV.

This clonotype was picked up a small number of times. This chain uses TRBV11-3 with TRBJ1-2; D unresolved. Trimming removed 0 bases at V and 3 bases at J, with 8 bases between. The CDR3 runs to 14 residues. Looked up from germline, CDR1 is SGHNT and CDR2 is YENEEA. The CDR3 reads CASSLEPTDYGYTF. DNA for the CDR3: TGTGCCAGCAGCTTAGAGCCTACCGACTATGGCTACACCTTC.